The rows below give T cell receptor beta chains drawn from one sample of a study of cytomegalovirus exposure and HLA in healthy donors. Clones were sequenced by immunoSEQ multiplex PCR, and TCRdb holds only the in-frame ones, with some missing. The sample has roughly 120,000 clones, around 70% seen once; the top ten hold around a tenth. Source material: PBMCs. All receptors derive from a woman aged 50 to 65 in good health and CMV-seropositive. Each CDR3 is given with its conserved first and last residue. Fields, in order: J gene, V gene, clone size, D gene, CDR3 protein, CDR3 DNA. D genes are given only for firm matches. A clone size is listed for some rows: how often the clone was seen (once, few, many), or a class if it is expanded.

TRBJ1-2 TRBV29-1 . . CSVMTDRHYTF TGCAGCGTTATGACAGATCGGCACTACACCTTC
TRBJ1-1 TRBV5-4 . . CASSLAGQMNTEAFF TGTGCCAGCAGCTTGGCAGGACAGATGAACACTGAAGCTTTCTTT
TRBJ1-1 TRBV29-1 . . CSGMPGNTEAFF TGCAGCGGCATGCCCGGGAACACTGAAGCTTTCTTT
TRBJ2-5 TRBV6-5 once TRBD2 CASRLAGEETQYF TGTGCCAGTCGACTAGCGGGGGAAGAGACCCAGTACTTC
TRBJ1-2 TRBV6-5 . TRBD1 CASRRDRVVGGYTF TGTGCCAGCAGGAGAGACAGGGTGGTGGGTGGCTACACCTTC
TRBJ2-7 TRBV11-2 . TRBD1 CASSLDRTGGSYEQYF TGTGCCAGCAGCTTAGACCGGACAGGGGGTTCCTACGAGCAGTACTTC
TRBJ2-1 TRBV5-1 few . CASSTAGSLVNEQFF TGCGCCAGCTCGACCGCCGGGAGCCTCGTCAATGAGCAGTTCTTC
TRBJ1-1 TRBV19 few . CASSIPNRRTEAFF TGTGCCAGTAGTATCCCCAACAGGAGAACTGAAGCTTTCTTT
TRBJ2-1 TRBV4-2 . TRBD2 CASSQESGGRAGDEQFF TGTGCCAGCAGCCAAGAATCGGGCGGGAGGGCCGGGGATGAGCAGTTCTTC
TRBJ2-5 TRBV7-2 . . CASSSSGTQYF TGTGCCAGCAGCTCTTCGGGGACCCAGTACTTC
TRBJ2-6 TRBV25-1 . TRBD2 CASSEFGGGYSGANVLTF TGTGCCAGCAGTGAATTTGGGGGGGGTTACTCTGGGGCCAACGTCCTGACTTTC
TRBJ1-1 TRBV6-1 once . CASSELGGLNTEAFF TGTGCCAGCAGTGAACTGGGGGGTCTGAACACTGAAGCTTTCTTT
TRBJ1-6 TRBV27 . . CASSLSFMGGNSPLHF TGTGCCAGCAGTTTATCGTTTATGGGGGGAAATTCACCCCTCCACTTT
TRBJ2-6 TRBV6-6 . . CASSYSQGTGANVLTF TGTGCCAGCAGTTACTCGCAGGGGACTGGGGCCAACGTCCTGACTTTC